The 30 T cell receptor beta chains in this list originate from one sample, sequenced in a study of blood T cell repertoires in COVID-19. Repertoires were generated with immunoSEQ multiplex PCR, while TCRdb's copy carries only in-frame clones and drops some. The sample includes roughly 300,000 clones, about 86% of them seen just once. Sequenced sample: peripheral blood. The receptors derive from a woman aged 45 to 65 with acute or convalescent COVID-19.

The rearrangement uses TRBV27 and TRBJ2-7, with 11 bases aligning to TRBD2. From germline, CDR1 is MNHEY and CDR2 SMNVEV (reference sequence). V dropped 5 bases and J dropped 1; count of bases not matched to a gene: 4. This CDR3 region has 15 residues. Here the CDR3 DNA reads TGTGCCAGCAGTCCGGGGACTAGCGGTTCCTACGAGCAGTACTTC. This codes for CASSPGTSGSYEQYF.

The CDR3 loop is CASSYRGIEAFF. The CDR3 DNA reads as TGTGCCAGCAGTTACAGGGGTATTGAAGCTTTCTTT. This chain joins TRBV6-2 or TRBV6-3 and TRBJ1-1; weak D call: TRBD1 (5 bases). Germline V gives CDR1 MNHEY, CDR2 SVGEGT. Trimming pared 2 bases from V and 7 bases from J, leaving 8 bases between. The CDR3 has 12 residues.

The chain combines TRBV3-1 (or the pseudogene TRBV3-2) with TRBJ2-3; D is perhaps TRBD2 (6 bases). V lost 6 bases to trimming and J lost 5 bases, with 18 bases between them. CDR3 length equals 15 residues. Germline CDR1 and CDR2: LGHDT and YNNKEL (reference sequence). CDR3 in DNA: TGTGCCAGCAGACCCGGGACTCCCGGGGGAGATACGCAGTATTTT. Translation gives CASRPGTPGGDTQYF.

The genes are TRBV6-5 and TRBJ1-6; D gene unclear. Trimming left V 0 bases short and J 10 bases short, with 16 bases between. The CDR3 is made up of 16 amino acids. CDR1 is MNHEY and CDR2 is SVGAGI in the germline V gene. CDR3: CASSYSTALAGSPLHF. As DNA, the CDR3 is TGTGCCAGCAGTTACTCTACAGCCCTAGCGGGATCACCCCTCCACTTT.

Here the CDR3 reads CASSAASRGGEGYGYTF. The CDR3 DNA follows: TGTGCCAGCAGCGCCGCTTCAAGAGGGGGCGAGGGCTATGGCTACACCTTC. The chain carries TRBV9 and TRBJ1-2, with 7 bases lining up with TRBD1. The CDR3 totals 17 residues. V was clipped by 3 bases and J by 4 bases; unmatched bases: 15. Germline lookup yields CDR1 SGDLS and CDR2 YYNGEE.

The rearrangement joins TRBV28 to TRBJ2-1; no clear D gene. CDR3 length: 11 amino acids. From germline, CDR1 is MDHEN and CDR2 SYDVKM. Trimming left V 4 bases short and J 5 bases short, with 3 bases between. CDR3 region: CASSSDNEQFF. CDR3 DNA sequence: TGTGCCAGCAGTTCCGACAATGAGCAGTTCTTC.

This chain uses TRBV6-5 with TRBJ1-1; TRBD1 matches at 9 bases. Germline V CDR1 and CDR2: MNHEY, SVGAGI. The CDR3 length is 13 residues. After removal of 6 bases from V and 6 bases from J, the junction contained 5 bases not matched to a gene. CDR3 nucleotides: TGTGCCAGCAGCCCGGACAGGGGAGCTGAAGCTTTCTTT. Amino acid sequence: CASSPDRGAEAFF.

The V gene is TRBV19, the J gene TRBJ1-1; no reliable D call. Trimming removed 2 bases at V and 1 base at J, with 8 bases between. Per germline, CDR1 LNHDA and CDR2 SQIVND (reference sequence). The length of the CDR3 is 14 residues. The CDR3 DNA is TGTGCCAGTAGTATATTAGCGGAGAACACTGAAGCTTTCTTT. It encodes CASSILAENTEAFF.

J is TRBJ2-7 and V is TRBV5-1, with TRBD2 matching 8 bases. This CDR3 spans 14 amino acids. Germline-derived CDR1 and CDR2 are SGHRS and YFSETQ. Trimming took 0 bases from V and 1 from J; bases not matched to a gene: 0. The CDR3 reads CASSLASGSYEQYV. CDR3 nucleotide sequence: TGCGCCAGCAGCTTGGCTAGCGGGTCCTACGAGCAGTACGTC.

The chain recombines TRBV30 with TRBJ2-7; 9 bases align to TRBD1. Germline CDR1 is GTSNPN and CDR2 is SVGIG (reference sequence). There are 15 residues in the CDR3. Germline trimming cut 2 bases from V and 7 bases from J; bases unmatched to any gene: 12. Written as DNA, the CDR3 is TGTGCCTGGAGTAGGGACAGGGACGCCTACGGAGAGCAGTACGTC. The encoded protein is CAWSRDRDAYGEQYV.

This clone showed up just once. This chain joins TRBV30 and TRBJ1-6; TRBD1 is a possible D gene (6 bases). Trimming took off 4 bases at V and 1 base at J, with 20 bases between the two ends. This CDR3 comprises 18 residues. The germline CDR1 and CDR2 sequences are GTSNPN and SVGIG (reference sequence). CDR3 in amino acids: CAWTLGYRAESYNSPLHF. CDR3 nucleotide sequence: TGTGCCTGGACCTTGGGCTACAGGGCGGAGTCCTATAATTCACCCCTCCACTTT.

The V and J genes are TRBV25-1 and TRBJ1-1; no definite D call. In germline, CDR1 is MGHDK, CDR2 SYGVNS. V dropped 1 base and J dropped 1 base, with 13 bases sitting between them. The length of the CDR3 is 16 residues. CDR3 sequence (DNA): TGTGCCAGCAGTGAATGGAAAACGGGGAAGAACACTGAAGCTTTCTTT. Encoded protein: CASSEWKTGKNTEAFF. Full variable domain (outside the CDR3, taken from reference TRBV25-1 and TRBJ1-1): EADIYQTPRYLVIGTGKKITLECSQTMGHDKMYWYQQDPGMELHLIHYSYGVNSTEKGDLSSESTVSRIRTEHFPLTLESARPSHTSQYLCASSEWKTGKNTEAFFGQGTRLTVV.

The chain recombines TRBV12-3 or TRBV12-4 with TRBJ1-1, with D possibly being TRBD1 (6 bases). This CDR3 has 13 amino acids. V lost 5 bases, J lost 5 bases, and 12 bases lay in between. CDR3 loop: CASSEYRDTEAFF. The DNA for the CDR3 is TGTGCCAGCAGTGAATACAGGGATACTGAAGCTTTCTTT.

The J gene is TRBJ2-7, the V gene TRBV6-1; D perhaps matches TRBD1 (5 bases). The CDR3 extends over 14 amino acids. CDR1 is MNHNS, CDR2 SASEGT, per germline. V lost 1 base, J lost 4 bases, and 11 bases lay in between. The DNA of the CDR3 is TGTGCCAGCAGTGAAGTCAGACAGCTTTACGAGCAGTACGTC. It translates to CASSEVRQLYEQYV.

In this sample, this clone turned up once. The rearrangement joins TRBV4-1 to TRBJ1-4; weak D call: TRBD1 (5 bases). V was shortened by 6 bases and J by 5 bases, with 16 bases between the two germline ends. Looked up from germline, CDR1 is MGHRA and CDR2 is YSYEKL. CDR3 length equals 15 residues. Here the CDR3 reads CASRQVGIRNEKLFF. In nucleotides, the CDR3 is TGCGCCAGCAGACAGGTGGGGATCAGAAATGAAAAACTGTTTTTT.

V gene TRBV7-6 combines with J gene TRBJ2-3; 12 bases are a match to TRBD2. The CDR3 has 16 residues. The V and J ends lost 5 bases and 2 bases, in that order; junction bases with no gene match: 5. Germline lookup yields CDR1 SGHVS and CDR2 FNYEAQ. In DNA form, the CDR3 reads TGTGCCAGCAGCCAACTAGCGGGGGGACTCACAGATACGCAGTATTTT. This sequence encodes CASSQLAGGLTDTQYF.

This chain uses TRBV4-1 with TRBJ2-2; D gene unclear. Germline CDR1 and CDR2: MGHRA and YSYEKL. The length of the CDR3 is 12 residues. The ends were cut back, 6 bases at V and 7 bases at J, with 9 bases in the middle. The CDR3 DNA is TGCGCCAGCAGTCAGACGGGCGGGGAGCTGTTTTTT. It codes for CASSQTGGELFF.

The genes are TRBV27 and TRBJ1-1; D is uncertain. Trimming took off 4 bases at V and 3 bases at J, with 12 bases between the two ends. CDR3 length: 14 amino acids. Germline CDR1 is MNHEY and CDR2 is SMNVEV (reference sequence). CDR3 protein: CASSSPGSYTEAFF. CDR3 DNA sequence: TGTGCCAGCAGTTCCCCGGGGAGCTACACTGAAGCTTTCTTT.

The CDR3: CASSEGIGTSGGNEQFF. DNA for the CDR3: TGTGCCAGCAGTGAAGGTATAGGGACTAGCGGGGGCAATGAGCAGTTCTTC. J is TRBJ2-1 and V is TRBV2; 14 nucleotides agree with TRBD2. Germline CDR1 SNHLY, CDR2 FYNNEI. The CDR3 loop spans 17 amino acids. V dropped 1 base and J dropped 6; count of bases not matched to a gene: 5. The full variable domain, in which reference TRBV2 and TRBJ2-1 provide the parts outside the CDR3, is EPEVTQTPSHQVTQMGQEVILRCVPISNHLYFYWYRQILGQKVEFLVSFYNNEISEKSEIFDDQFSVERPDGSNFTLKIRSTKLEDSAMYFCASSEGIGTSGGNEQFFGPGTRLTVL.

V and J are TRBV11-3 and TRBJ1-2; D possibly corresponds to TRBD1 (6 bases). Per germline, CDR1 SGHNT and CDR2 YENEEA. There are 15 residues in the CDR3. Trimming took 4 bases from V and 8 from J, leaving 20 bases between them. The CDR3 spells CASSSIQGRSRGYTF. CDR3 coding DNA: TGTGCCAGCAGCTCTATACAGGGTAGATCTAGGGGCTACACCTTC. The full variable domain, completed using reference TRBV11-3 and TRBJ1-2, is EAGVVQSPRYKIIEKKQPVAFWCNPISGHNTLYWYLQNLGQGPELLIRYENEEAVDDSQLPKDRFSAERLKGVDSTLKIQPAELGDSAVYLCASSSIQGRSRGYTFGSGTRLTVV.

The V gene is TRBV6-1, the J gene TRBJ1-2; the match to TRBD1 covers 10 bases. The germline CDR1 and CDR2 sequences are MNHNS and SASEGT. The CDR3 is made up of 16 amino acids. After removal of 3 bases from V and 8 bases from J, the junction contained 12 bases not matched to a gene. CDR3 protein: CASSDPLGTGERGYTF. CDR3 coding DNA: TGTGCCAGCAGTGACCCGTTGGGGACAGGGGAGAGGGGCTACACCTTC.

The chain has TRBV18 and TRBJ2-1, with TRBD1 matching 7 bases. There are 13 residues in the CDR3. The germline V gene has CDR1 KGHSH and CDR2 LQKENI. The junction had 4 bases not matched to a gene; V was cut back by 4 bases and J by 7 bases. The CDR3 loop is CASSQGARNEQFF. The CDR3 nucleotides read TGTGCCAGCTCACAGGGGGCGAGAAATGAGCAGTTCTTC.

In DNA form, the CDR3 reads TGTGCCAGCAGTGATATATTAAGCAGGGACACTGAAGCTTTCTTT. Protein product: CASSDILSRDTEAFF. The genes are TRBV6-1 and TRBJ1-1, with D possibly TRBD1 on 5 matching bases. This CDR3 has 15 amino acids. With 3 bases removed from V and 3 bases from J, the gap between germline ends came to 14 bases. The V gene's germline CDR1 is MNHNS and CDR2 SASEGT.

V is TRBV24-1 and J is TRBJ2-1; 9 positions match TRBD1. The length of the CDR3 is 14 residues. Germline V gene sequence: CDR1 KGHDR, CDR2 SFDVKD. Germline trimming cut 3 bases from V and 6 bases from J; bases unmatched to any gene: 2. The CDR3 DNA reads as TGTGCCACCAGTGATAACAGGGGGCTCAATGAGCAGTTCTTC. Its translation is CATSDNRGLNEQFF.

In its sample, this clone was seen a few times. This chain connects TRBV7-2 to TRBJ2-3, with a tentative D call TRBD2 (5 bases). The CDR3 has 15 amino acids. Germline CDR1 and CDR2: SGHTA and FQGNSA. Deletions cut 5 bases from V and 0 bases from J, with 12 bases between. Written as DNA, the CDR3 is TGTGCCAGCAGCGTAGACTACGGTAGCACAGATACGCAGTATTTT. Residues: CASSVDYGSTDTQYF.

V and J are TRBV5-1 and TRBJ1-5; D remains unclear. Germline lookup yields CDR1 SGHRS and CDR2 YFSETQ. V was cut by 1 base and J by 4 bases, with 12 bases left in between. This CDR3 spans 15 amino acids. The CDR3 reads CASSLRSGVNQPQHF. The CDR3 DNA reads as TGCGCCAGCAGCTTGAGGTCCGGGGTAAATCAGCCCCAGCATTTT.

The rearrangement uses TRBV19 and TRBJ2-4; weak D call: TRBD1 (6 bases). The CDR3 length is 14 residues. The germline CDR1 and CDR2 sequences are LNHDA and SQIVND (reference sequence). Trimming shortened V by 5 bases and J by 9 bases, and 17 bases separated the two germline ends. CDR3 region: CASSPGQTFGIQYF. CDR3 DNA sequence: TGTGCCAGTAGTCCCGGACAGACGTTTGGCATTCAGTACTTC.

This chain links TRBV7-3 with TRBJ2-1, with 10 bases lining up with TRBD2. Trimming removed 1 base from V and 6 bases from J; junction bases left unmatched: 3. Germline values: CDR1 SGHTA, CDR2 FQGTGA. This CDR3 is built from 15 residues. The CDR3 DNA reads TGTGCCAGCAGCTTAAGCCTAGCGGGAGTCAATGAGCAGTTCTTC. As protein: CASSLSLAGVNEQFF.

The J gene is TRBJ1-5, the V gene TRBV6-5; D might be TRBD1 (6 bases). Deletions cut 5 bases from V and 7 bases from J, with 18 bases between. Germline V CDR1 and CDR2: MNHEY, SVGAGI. This CDR3 spans 15 amino acids. For the CDR3, the DNA is TGTGCCAGCAGTCCCCAGGGGAAAGGGAAGCAGCCCCAGCATTTT. Protein: CASSPQGKGKQPQHF.

In DNA form, the CDR3 reads TGTGCCAGCAGCGAGGGACACAACTCTGGAAACACCATATATTTT. Translating it yields CASSEGHNSGNTIYF. The genes are TRBV9 and TRBJ1-3; TRBD1 is a possible D gene (6 bases). Germline CDR1 is SGDLS and CDR2 is YYNGEE. Trimming left V 3 bases short and J 0 bases short, with 10 bases between. The CDR3 sequence is 15 residues long.